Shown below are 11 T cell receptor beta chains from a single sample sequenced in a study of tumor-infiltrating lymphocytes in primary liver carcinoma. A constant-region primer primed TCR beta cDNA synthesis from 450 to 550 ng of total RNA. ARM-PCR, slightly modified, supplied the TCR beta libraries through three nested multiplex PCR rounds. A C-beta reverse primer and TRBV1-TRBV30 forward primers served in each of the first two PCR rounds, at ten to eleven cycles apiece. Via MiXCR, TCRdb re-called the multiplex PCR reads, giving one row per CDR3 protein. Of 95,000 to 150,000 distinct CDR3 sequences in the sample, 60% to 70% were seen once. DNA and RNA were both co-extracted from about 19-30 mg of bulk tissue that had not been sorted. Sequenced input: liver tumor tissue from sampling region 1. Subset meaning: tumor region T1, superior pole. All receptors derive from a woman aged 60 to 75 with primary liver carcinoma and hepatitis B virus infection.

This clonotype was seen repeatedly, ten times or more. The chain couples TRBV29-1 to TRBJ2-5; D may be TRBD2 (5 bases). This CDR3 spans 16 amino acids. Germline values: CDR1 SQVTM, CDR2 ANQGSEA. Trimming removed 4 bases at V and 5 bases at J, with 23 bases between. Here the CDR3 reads CSVGGFAGGFRETQYF. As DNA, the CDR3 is TGCAGCGTTGGGGGTTTCGCAGGAGGCTTTAGGGAGACCCAGTACTTC.

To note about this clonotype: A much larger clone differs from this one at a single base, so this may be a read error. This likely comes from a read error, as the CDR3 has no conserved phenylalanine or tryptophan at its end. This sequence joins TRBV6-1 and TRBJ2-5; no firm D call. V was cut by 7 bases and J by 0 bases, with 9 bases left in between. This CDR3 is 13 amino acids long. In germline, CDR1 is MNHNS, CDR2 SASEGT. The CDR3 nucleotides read TGTGCCAGCAACCGGCAGTACCAAGAGACCCAGTACTTA. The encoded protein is CASNRQYQETQYL.

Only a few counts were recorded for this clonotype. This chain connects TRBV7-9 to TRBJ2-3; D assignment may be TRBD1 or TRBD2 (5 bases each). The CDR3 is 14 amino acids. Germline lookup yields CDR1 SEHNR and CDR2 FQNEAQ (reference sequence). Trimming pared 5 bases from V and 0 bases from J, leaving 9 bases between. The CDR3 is CASSGTSSTDTQYF. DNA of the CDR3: TGTGCCAGCAGCGGGACGTCTAGCACAGATACGCAGTATTTT.

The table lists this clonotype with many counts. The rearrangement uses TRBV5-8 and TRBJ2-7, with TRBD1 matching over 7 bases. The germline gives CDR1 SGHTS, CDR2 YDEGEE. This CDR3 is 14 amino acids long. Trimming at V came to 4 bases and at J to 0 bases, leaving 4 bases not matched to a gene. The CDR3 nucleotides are TGTGCCAGCAGCAGGACAGGTAACTCCTACGAGCAGTACTTC. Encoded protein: CASSRTGNSYEQYF.

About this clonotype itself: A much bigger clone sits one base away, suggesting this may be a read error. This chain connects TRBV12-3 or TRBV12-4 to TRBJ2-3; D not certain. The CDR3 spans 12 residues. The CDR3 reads CSSSLSRDTQYF. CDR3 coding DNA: TGTTCCAGCAGTTTATCGAGAGATACGCAGTATTTT.

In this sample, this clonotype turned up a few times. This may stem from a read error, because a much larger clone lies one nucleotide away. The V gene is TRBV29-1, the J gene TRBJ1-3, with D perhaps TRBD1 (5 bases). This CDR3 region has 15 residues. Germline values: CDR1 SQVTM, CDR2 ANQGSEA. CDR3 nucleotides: TGCAGCGTTGCCATTACAGGCCAACCTGGAAACACCGTATATTTT. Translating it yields CSVAITGQPGNTVYF.

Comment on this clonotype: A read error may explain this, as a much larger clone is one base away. The CDR3 spells CASSYSIPGQGGGYDYTF. DNA of the CDR3: TGTGCCAGCAGTTACTCCATCCCTGGACAGGGGGGGGGCTATGACTACACCTTC. The V and J genes are TRBV6-5 and TRBJ1-2; TRBD1 aligns across 10 bases. CDR3 size: 18 residues. Germline lookup yields CDR1 MNHEY and CDR2 SVGAGI.

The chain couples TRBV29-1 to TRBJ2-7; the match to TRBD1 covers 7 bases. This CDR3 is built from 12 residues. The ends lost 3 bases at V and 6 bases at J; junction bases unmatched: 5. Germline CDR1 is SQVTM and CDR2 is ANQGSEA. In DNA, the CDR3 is TGCAGCGTTGAGGAGAGGGGGCGCGAGCAGTACTTC. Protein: CSVEERGREQYF.

The CDR3 DNA follows: TGTGCCAGCAGCCAAGTGCGGACAGGGCGAGAGACCCAGTACTTC. Residues: CASSQVRTGRETQYF. This chain connects TRBV14 to TRBJ2-5; TRBD1 matches at 8 bases. The CDR3 runs 15 residues. Germline V gene lookup returns CDR1 SGHDN and CDR2 FVKESK. J gave up 4 bases and V 1 base, and 5 bases lay outside the gene matches.

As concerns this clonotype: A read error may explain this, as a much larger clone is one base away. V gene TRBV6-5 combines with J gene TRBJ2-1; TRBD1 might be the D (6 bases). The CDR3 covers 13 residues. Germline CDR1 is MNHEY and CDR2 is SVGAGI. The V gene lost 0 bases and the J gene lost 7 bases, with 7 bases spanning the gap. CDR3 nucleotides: TGTGCCAGCAGTTACTCGCAGGGGAATGAGCAGTTCTTC. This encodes CASSYSQGNEQFF.

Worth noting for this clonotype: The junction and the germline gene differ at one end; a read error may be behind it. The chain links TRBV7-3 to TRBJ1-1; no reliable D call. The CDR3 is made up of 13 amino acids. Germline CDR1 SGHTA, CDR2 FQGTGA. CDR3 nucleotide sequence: TGTGGCAGCAGTCTAGAGGGGAACACTGAAGCTTTCTTT. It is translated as CGSSLEGNTEAFF.